This T cell receptor beta chain is from a study of high-grade serous ovarian cancer treatment subgroups. Whole-study context: Mean per sample: around 13,000 reads, some 7,300 unique TCR beta rearrangements.

This table comes from immunoSEQ multiplex PCR, and its TCRdb copy is limited to in-frame clones, with some not included. The table includes about 11,000 clones, roughly 87% detected once. Germline CDR1 SGHTA, CDR2 FQGNSA. The CDR3 is 16 residues long. Germline trimming cut 2 bases from V and 3 bases from J; bases unmatched to any gene: 10. The tumor samples were collected prior to definitive surgery or chemotherapy. Concerning this clone: Its specificity is not known.

Findings and limits, study-wide: Clonal relatedness tracked neoantigen level, and by trend copy number and mutation load. Only CDR3 was analyzed; CDR1 and CDR2 were not. Different patients shared almost no repertoire; same-patient tumors shared about 0.11 to 0.85.

The origin of this receptor is a human donor with high-grade serous ovarian cancer. Sequencing was carried out using tumor tissue. V usage is TRBV7-2 and J usage is TRBJ2-7; 7 nucleotides match TRBD2. Here the CDR3 DNA reads TGTGCCAGCAGCTTATTTATCGGCGGGAGCCTCTACGAGCAGTACTTC. This translates into CASSLFIGGSLYEQYF. Together with reference TRBV7-2 and TRBJ2-7, the CDR3 gives the full variable domain: GAGVSQSPSNKVTEKGKDVELRCDPISGHTALYWYRQSLGQGLEFLIYFQGNSAPDKSGLPSDRFSAERTGGSVSTLTIQRTQQEDSAVYLCASSLFIGGSLYEQYFGPGTRLTVT.